A selection of T cell receptor beta chains follows, all from one sample in a study of blood T cell repertoires in COVID-19. Profiling relied on immunoSEQ multiplex PCR, and the TCRdb table lists in-frame clones only, not all of them. The sample shows about 130,000 clones, about 75% of them seen only once. Sequencing was done on a sample of peripheral blood. The receptors stem from a man aged 80 or over with acute or convalescent COVID-19. The CDR3 runs from the conserved cysteine through the conserved F or W. The D gene is left open where the match is weak. Not all rows give a size; the values are once, few, many and, for expanded clones, a class.

j_call clone_size d_call v_call cdr3_aa cdr3_nt
TRBJ2-3 . . TRBV30 CAWAGRGRDTQYF TGTGCCTGGGCGGGAAGAGGAAGGGATACGCAGTATTTT
TRBJ2-5 . . TRBV6-2/TRBV6-3 CASSRGDGTVQETQYF TGTGCCAGCAGCAGGGGTGATGGGACTGTGCAAGAGACCCAGTACTTC
TRBJ2-7 . TRBD1 TRBV5-4 CASSVPGQYGEQYF TGTGCCAGCAGCGTACCGGGACAGTACGGCGAGCAGTACTTC
TRBJ1-3 . TRBD1 TRBV18 CASSPVQGAAGNTIYF TGTGCCAGCTCGCCTGTACAGGGGGCGGCTGGAAACACCATATATTTT
TRBJ1-1 few . TRBV30 CAWVNTEAFF TGTGCCTGGGTAAACACTGAAGCTTTCTTT
TRBJ1-1 . . TRBV3-1/TRBV3-2 CASSQDFFVRGRNTEAFF TGTGCCAGCAGCCAAGACTTTTTTGTCAGGGGAAGGAACACTGAAGCTTTCTTT
TRBJ2-1 . TRBD2 TRBV7-7 CASSLGSGVYNEQFF TGTGCCAGCAGCTTGGGTAGCGGGGTCTACAATGAGCAGTTCTTC
TRBJ1-6 . . TRBV4-1 CASSQDRVRNSPLHF TGCGCCAGCAGCCAAGACAGGGTAAGAAATTCACCCCTCCACTTT
TRBJ1-3 . . TRBV18 CASSPPSRAGNTIYF TGTGCCAGCTCACCACCGAGCAGGGCTGGAAACACCATATATTTT
TRBJ2-1 once . TRBV5-1 CASSLGRGRSSYNEQFF TGCGCCAGCAGCTTGGGTAGGGGCAGGTCCTCCTACAATGAGCAGTTCTTC
TRBJ2-2 few TRBD1 TRBV6-5 CASSSGTGNGELFF TGTGCCAGCAGCTCCGGGACAGGGAACGGGGAGCTGTTTTTT
TRBJ2-1 . . TRBV5-1 CASRDIYNEQFF TGCGCCAGCAGGGACATATACAATGAGCAGTTCTTC
TRBJ2-1 few . TRBV4-2 CASSPTRGNEQFF TGTGCCAGCAGCCCAACTAGGGGGAATGAGCAGTTCTTC
TRBJ1-6 few . TRBV19 CASSILVPSGPLHF TGTGCCAGTAGTATACTGGTCCCCTCGGGGCCCCTCCACTTT
TRBJ2-5 . TRBD2 TRBV28 CASSYGGGWQETQYF TGTGCCAGCAGTTACGGCGGGGGGTGGCAAGAGACCCAGTACTTC
TRBJ2-4 . . TRBV7-2 CASSAAGTLAKNIQYF TGTGCCAGCAGCGCAGCCGGGACACTAGCCAAAAACATTCAGTACTTC
TRBJ1-5 . . TRBV2 CASSPRGGRNQPQHF TGTGCCAGCAGTCCTAGGGGAGGGAGGAATCAGCCCCAGCATTTT
TRBJ1-2 . TRBD1 TRBV10-3 CAISVGGRGYGYTF TGTGCCATCAGTGTAGGGGGCCGGGGCTATGGCTACACCTTC
TRBJ2-7 . TRBD1 TRBV5-1 CASSSGQGRNEQYF TGCGCCAGCAGCTCGGGACAGGGAAGAAACGAGCAGTACTTC
TRBJ1-5 . . TRBV12-3/TRBV12-4 CASSFEADQPQHF TGTGCCAGCAGTTTCGAGGCCGACCAGCCCCAGCATTTT
TRBJ2-2 once . TRBV5-1 CASTIMAGLNTGELFF TGCGCCAGCACGATAATGGCAGGGTTGAACACCGGGGAGCTGTTTTTT
TRBJ2-7 . TRBD1 TRBV27 CASSTRQGIGEQYF TGTGCCAGCAGTACCAGACAGGGAATAGGCGAGCAGTACTTC
TRBJ2-2 . TRBD1 TRBV11-3 CASSSTQGARELFF TGTGCCAGCAGCTCAACACAGGGGGCCAGGGAGCTGTTTTTT
TRBJ1-1 . . TRBV6-5 CASSPGLRNSEAFF TGTGCCAGCAGTCCAGGATTAAGGAACTCTGAAGCTTTCTTT
TRBJ2-1 once . TRBV5-6 CASSLRGWNEQFF TGTGCCAGCAGCTTGCGGGGGTGGAATGAGCAGTTCTTC
TRBJ2-1 . . TRBV3-1/TRBV3-2 CASSQWGVKDNEQFF TGTGCCAGCAGCCAATGGGGGGTTAAAGACAATGAGCAGTTCTTC
TRBJ2-5 . TRBD2 TRBV30 CAWQAESLAGGPETQYF TGTGCCTGGCAAGCCGAATCCCTAGCGGGGGGGCCGGAGACCCAGTACTTC
TRBJ1-2 . TRBD1 TRBV20-1 CSASEQGNYGYTF TGCAGTGCTAGTGAACAGGGGAACTATGGCTACACCTTC
TRBJ2-6 . . TRBV18 CASSPPTRAGANVLTF TGTGCCAGCTCACCACCAACGCGCGCTGGGGCCAACGTCCTGACTTTC
TRBJ2-4 few . TRBV6-5 CASSLTGSAIQYF TGTGCCAGCAGTTTAACAGGGTCGGCCATTCAGTACTTC
TRBJ1-4 few . TRBV6-6 CASSHRPLSNEKLFF TGTGCCAGCAGTCACAGGCCCCTAAGTAATGAAAAACTGTTTTTT
TRBJ1-5 . . TRBV6-1 CASSAGTGVTSNQPQHF TGTGCCAGCAGTGCCGGGACGGGAGTTACTAGCAATCAGCCCCAGCATTTT
TRBJ1-2 . . TRBV7-8 CASSLPTGYGYTF TGTGCCAGCAGCTTACCAACAGGGTATGGCTACACCTTC
TRBJ2-7 . TRBD1 TRBV9 CASSKRDRPSRDYEQYF TGTGCCAGCAGCAAGAGGGACAGGCCCTCACGAGACTACGAGCAGTACTTC
TRBJ2-1 . TRBD2 TRBV5-1 CASSSGLAGNRYNEQFF TGCGCCAGCAGCTCCGGACTAGCGGGAAACAGATACAATGAGCAGTTCTTC
TRBJ2-5 few . TRBV5-1 CASSLREETQYF TGCGCCAGCAGCTTGCGGGAAGAGACCCAGTACTTC
TRBJ1-5 . . TRBV11-2 CASSLVAGGRQPQHF TGTGCCAGCAGCTTAGTGGCGGGTGGGCGTCAGCCCCAGCATTTT
TRBJ1-6 . TRBD1 TRBV3-1/TRBV3-2 CASSPGQALHF TGTGCCAGCAGCCCGGGACAGGCCCTCCACTTT
TRBJ2-3 . . TRBV6-5 CASGDRRNTDTQYF TGTGCCAGCGGCGACAGGAGGAACACAGATACGCAGTATTTT
TRBJ1-5 . TRBD1 TRBV19 CASSTGDSWGNYHF TGTGCCAGTAGTACCGGGGACAGTTGGGGTAATTACCATTTT
TRBJ2-4 . TRBD1 TRBV5-4 CASSRWTGNIQYF TGTGCCAGCAGCCGATGGACAGGGAACATTCAGTACTTC
TRBJ2-7 once . TRBV20-1 CSASDRPGGKQYF TGCAGTGCTAGTGACAGGCCCGGGGGGAAGCAGTACTTC
TRBJ1-1 . TRBD1 TRBV6-1 CASSEDRGYNTEAFF TGTGCCAGCAGTGAAGACAGGGGCTATAACACTGAAGCTTTCTTT
TRBJ2-7 . . TRBV5-1 CASSLALGREQYF TGCGCCAGCAGCTTGGCCCTAGGGAGGGAGCAGTACTTC
TRBJ2-2 few . TRBV3-1/TRBV3-2 CASSQIVGVTGELFF TGTGCCAGCAGCCAGATCGTTGGAGTGACCGGGGAGCTGTTTTTT
TRBJ2-2 . . TRBV5-1 CASSFIEGAAGELFF TGCGCCAGCAGCTTCATCGAGGGCGCGGCCGGGGAGCTGTTTTTT
TRBJ2-3 . TRBD2 TRBV5-1 CASSAMSGSGGTDTQYF TGCGCCAGCAGCGCGATGAGCGGGAGCGGCGGCACAGATACGCAGTATTTT
TRBJ2-1 . TRBD1 TRBV7-3 CASSPKDREEFF TGTGCCAGCAGCCCAAAGGACAGGGAGGAGTTCTTC
TRBJ1-3 . . TRBV19 CASRLGGTTHGNTIYF TGTGCCAGTAGGCTAGGAGGGACCACACACGGAAACACCATATATTTT
TRBJ1-1 few TRBD1 TRBV2 CASRLDRVNTEAFF TGTGCCAGCCGGCTCGACAGGGTGAACACTGAAGCTTTCTTT
TRBJ2-5 . . TRBV6-2/TRBV6-3 CASSKPFSGILETQYF TGTGCCAGCAGTAAACCTTTTTCGGGGATTTTGGAGACCCAGTACTTC